This record covers a single TCR beta chain. The sample comes from a study of blood T cells in healthy people across ages. Primers used in a second PCR of roughly 6 to 11 cycles were a sample-barcoded 5' primer and a J-beta primer mix. TCRdb re-called the 5' RACE reads with MiXCR, one entry per CDR3 protein. The repertoire holds about 720,000 distinct CDR3 sequences, about 24% seen once, with roughly a fifth in the top ten. Germline V gene lookup returns CDR1 SGHAT and CDR2 FQNNGV. CDR3 length: 16 residues. Trimming took 0 bases from V and 6 from J, leaving 18 bases between them. The sample taken for sequencing was blood. The sequence came from a man between 65 and 79 years old in good health. The V gene is TRBV11-2, the J gene TRBJ2-7, with D maybe TRBD2 (5 bases). DNA of the CDR3: TGTGCCAGCAGCTTAGATGCCCCGGGGTCGATGTGCGAGCAGTACTTC. Amino acids: CASSLDAPGSMCEQYF.